Following are 32 T cell receptor beta chains from one sample sequenced in a study of cytomegalovirus exposure and HLA in healthy donors. With 60 Vbeta and 13 Jbeta primers, the PCR was carried out. Some clones are missing from TCRdb's copy, which holds only in-frame ones; the method was immunoSEQ multiplex PCR. Among 55,000 to 80,000 clones, 60% to 75% were seen once, and the ten largest hold roughly 21%. Source material: PBMCs. All receptors come from a middle-aged man in good health and CMV-seropositive.

This clone occurred a few times. This chain links TRBV7-9 with TRBJ1-1; weak D call: TRBD1 (6 bases). Trimming removed 1 base at V and 4 bases at J, with 10 bases between. From germline, CDR1 is SEHNR and CDR2 FQNEAQ (reference sequence). CDR3 size: 14 residues. The chain's CDR3 is CASSLGGGGTEAFF. The CDR3 DNA is TGTGCCAGCAGCTTAGGAGGGGGGGGCACTGAAGCTTTCTTT.

This chain connects TRBV9 to TRBJ2-3; possible D gene TRBD2, 6 bases. This CDR3 comprises 10 residues. Germline CDR1 reads SGDLS; CDR2 reads YYNGEE. The germline V and J ends were trimmed by 8 bases and 8 bases, with 9 bases remaining between them. The CDR3 region is CASGGTTQYF. The CDR3 DNA follows: TGTGCCAGTGGGGGGACTACGCAGTATTTT.

This clone has only one observation. This chain uses TRBV7-2 with TRBJ2-2; D might be TRBD2 (6 bases). CDR1 is SGHTA and CDR2 is FQGNSA in the germline V gene. V was pared by 6 bases and J by 3 bases, with 14 bases between. CDR3 length: 15 residues. The CDR3 region is CASRVAATHTGELFF. The CDR3 DNA reads TGTGCCAGCAGAGTAGCGGCGACACACACCGGGGAGCTGTTTTTT.

The rearrangement joins TRBV30 to TRBJ1-4, with unresolved D. CDR1 is GTSNPN and CDR2 is SVGIG in the germline V gene (reference sequence). V lost 6 bases and J 6 bases, leaving 11 bases between the germline ends. This CDR3 spans 12 amino acids. The chain's CDR3 is CACLGRDEKLFF. The DNA for the CDR3 is TGTGCCTGTCTAGGTCGCGATGAAAAACTGTTTTTT.

The table lists this clone with a few counts. The genes are TRBV6-5 and TRBJ2-7; 8 positions agree with TRBD1. Germline V lookup: CDR1 MNHEY, CDR2 SVGAGI. The CDR3 length is 13 residues. J lost 5 bases, V lost 5 bases, and 5 bases had no gene match. CDR3 nucleotides: TGTGCCAGCAGTGATTCGACAGGGGACGAGCAGTACTTC. Its protein product is CASSDSTGDEQYF.

The CDR3 is CASSLYGGQEAYEQYF. The CDR3, as DNA: TGTGCCAGCAGCTTGTACGGTGGACAGGAAGCCTACGAGCAGTACTTC. The chain is built from TRBV5-5 and TRBJ2-7; 7 bases are shared with TRBD1. CDR1 is SGHKS and CDR2 is YYEKEE in the germline V gene (reference sequence). V gave up 1 base and J gave up 2 bases; unmatched junction bases: 9. The CDR3 consists of 16 residues.

This clone has just one count. This sequence joins TRBV4-3 and TRBJ2-2, with TRBD1 as a possible D gene (5 bases). With 0 bases removed from V and 7 bases from J, the gap between germline ends came to 15 bases. The CDR3 runs to 16 residues. The V gene's germline CDR1 is LGHNA and CDR2 YSLEER. CDR3 protein: CASSQEEGAAHGELFF. For the CDR3, the DNA is TGCGCCAGCAGCCAAGAGGAAGGGGCAGCCCACGGGGAGCTGTTTTTT.

The sample holds a few counts of this clone. J is TRBJ1-6 and V is TRBV7-3; a weak D match, TRBD1 (6 bases). Germline V gene lookup returns CDR1 SGHTA and CDR2 FQGTGA. This CDR3 is 13 amino acids long. Trimming pared 5 bases from V and 7 bases from J, leaving 9 bases between. The CDR3 loop is CASSAGVNSPLHF. For the CDR3, the DNA is TGTGCCAGCAGCGCAGGGGTGAATTCACCCCTCCACTTT. The full variable domain, with the rest looked up from reference TRBV7-3 and TRBJ1-6, is GAGVSQTPSNKVTEKGKYVELRCDPISGHTALYWYRQSLGQGPEFLIYFQGTGAADDSGLPNDRFFAVRPEGSVSTLKIQRTERGDSAVYLCASSAGVNSPLHFGNGTRLTVT.

This chain links TRBV7-6 with TRBJ1-1; weak D call: TRBD1 (5 bases). The CDR3 contains 15 residues. CDR1 and CDR2 from the germline V gene are SGHVS and FNYEAQ. Trimming shortened V by 4 bases and J by 0 bases, and 12 bases separated the two germline ends. DNA of the CDR3: TGTGCCAGCAGCTCTTTATCACAGGTGAACACTGAAGCTTTCTTT. This codes for CASSSLSQVNTEAFF.

The genes are TRBV6-5 and TRBJ2-1, with 9 bases that match TRBD1. Germline assignment: CDR1 MNHEY and CDR2 SVGAGI. The CDR3 spans 13 residues. The V gene end was trimmed by 8 bases and the J gene end by 6 bases; junction bases not matched to a gene: 5. The CDR3 reads CASGGQGFNEQFF. The CDR3 DNA sequence: TGTGCCAGCGGAGGACAGGGGTTCAATGAGCAGTTCTTC.

The chain carries TRBV19 and TRBJ2-5, with D tentatively TRBD2 (6 bases). Trimming shortened V by 3 bases and J by 1 base, and 12 bases separated the two germline ends. CDR1 and CDR2 (germline): LNHDA, SQIVND (reference sequence). This CDR3 is 15 amino acids long. The CDR3 protein is CASSIGGSSQETQYF. The CDR3 DNA sequence: TGTGCCAGTAGTATTGGGGGGTCTAGCCAAGAGACCCAGTACTTC.

J is TRBJ2-2 and V is TRBV11-2; 9 nucleotides match TRBD2. This CDR3 comprises 18 residues. Germline V gene sequence: CDR1 SGHAT, CDR2 FQNNGV. Trimming at V came to 2 bases and at J to 4 bases, leaving 11 bases not matched to a gene. In DNA, the CDR3 is TGTGCCAGCAGCTTAAAGTCCAGCGGGGGGCCGTTCACCGGGGAGCTGTTTTTT. Translation gives CASSLKSSGGPFTGELFF.

This clone was seen just once. V and J are TRBV19 and TRBJ1-5, with 8 bases lining up with TRBD1. This CDR3 spans 16 amino acids. V shed 4 bases and J 3 bases; nucleotides not matched to a gene: 8. Germline values: CDR1 LNHDA, CDR2 SQIVND (reference sequence). For the CDR3, the DNA is TGTGCCAGTAGTAGCCCGGGACAGGCCCACAATCAGCCCCAGCATTTT. Protein product: CASSSPGQAHNQPQHF.

The rearrangement uses TRBV7-9 and TRBJ1-2, with 8 bases identical to TRBD1. The V gene end was trimmed by 5 bases and the J gene end by 1 base; junction bases not matched to a gene: 0. The germline gives CDR1 SEHNR, CDR2 FQNEAQ (reference sequence). There are 13 residues in the CDR3. The CDR3 loop is CASSGQGNYGYTF. For the CDR3, the DNA is TGTGCCAGCAGCGGACAGGGTAACTATGGCTACACCTTC.

V and J are TRBV28 and TRBJ1-2, with TRBD1 matching 7 bases. The junction had 12 bases not matched to a gene; V was cut back by 3 bases and J by 8 bases. The CDR3 sequence is 15 residues long. CDR1 and CDR2 from the germline V gene are MDHEN and SYDVKM. CDR3 region: CASSFGGTELSGYTF. CDR3 bases: TGTGCCAGCAGTTTCGGAGGGACAGAATTGTCCGGCTACACCTTC.

CDR3 sequence reads: CASSVLAGRYNEQFF. CDR3 DNA: TGTGCCAGCAGCGTATTAGCGGGGCGGTACAATGAGCAGTTCTTC. V is TRBV9 and J is TRBJ2-1, with 8 bases aligning to TRBD2. The CDR3 length is 15 residues. Per the germline V gene, CDR1 is SGDLS and CDR2 is YYNGEE. With 1 base clipped from V and 4 bases from J, the junction kept 4 bases outside the gene matches.

The genes are TRBV19 and TRBJ2-5, with 14 bases identical to TRBD2. Germline loops: CDR1 LNHDA, CDR2 SQIVND (reference sequence). V lost 6 bases, J lost 4 bases, and 4 bases stayed unmatched. CDR3 size: 15 residues. CDR3 DNA sequence: TGTGCCAGTAGCATGACTAGCGGGGGGGCAGAGACCCAGTACTTC. Amino acid sequence: CASSMTSGGAETQYF.

The sample holds one count of this clone. V is TRBV13 and J is TRBJ1-4, with D unclear. Per germline, CDR1 PRHDT and CDR2 FYEKMQ (reference sequence). The V end lost 3 bases, the J end lost 0 bases, and 8 bases lay between the germline ends. The CDR3 contains 15 residues. The CDR3 sequence is CASSFRQATNEKLFF. The DNA for the CDR3 is TGTGCCAGCAGCTTTAGACAAGCAACTAATGAAAAACTGTTTTTT. Using reference TRBV13 and TRBJ1-4 for the parts outside the CDR3, the full variable domain is AAGVIQSPRHLIKEKRETATLKCYPIPRHDTVYWYQQGPGQDPQFLISFYEKMQSDKGSIPDRFSAQQFSDYHSELNMSSLELGDSALYFCASSFRQATNEKLFFGSGTQLSVL.

This clone was seen more than once but under ten times. The chain recombines TRBV4-3 with TRBJ1-3; D gene ambiguous. V was pared by 4 bases and J by 1 base, with 14 bases between. This CDR3 spans 16 amino acids. Germline V gene lookup returns CDR1 LGHNA and CDR2 YSLEER. CDR3 in amino acids: CASSPGLGFSGNTIYF. For the CDR3, the DNA is TGCGCCAGCAGCCCCGGACTAGGTTTTTCTGGAAACACCATATATTTT.

The V gene is TRBV27, the J gene TRBJ1-2, with D possibly matching TRBD1 (6 bases). V lost 6 bases, J lost 5 bases, and 16 bases lay in between. CDR1 is MNHEY and CDR2 is SMNVEV in the germline V gene (reference sequence). This CDR3 comprises 14 residues. CDR3 region: CASSNRDKGYGYTF. CDR3 DNA sequence: TGTGCCAGCAGCAACAGGGATAAGGGGTATGGCTACACCTTC.

The chain recombines TRBV20-1 with TRBJ2-7; tentative D call: TRBD2 (5 bases). The CDR3 loop spans 11 amino acids. Trimming took 5 bases from V and 3 from J, leaving 8 bases between them. The V gene's germline CDR1 is DFQATT and CDR2 SNEGSKA (reference sequence). The chain's CDR3 is CSAPRGYEQYF. CDR3 nucleotides: TGCAGTGCTCCCCGGGGCTACGAGCAGTACTTC.

This chain connects TRBV2 to TRBJ2-5, with 10 bases matching TRBD1. Gene TRBJ2-7 matches the end of the DNA better, so the J call may be wrong. This CDR3 has 14 amino acids. CDR1 SNHLY and CDR2 FYNNEI come from the germline V gene. The CDR3 protein is CASMRQGAQYEQYF. CDR3 DNA sequence: TGTGCCAGCATGAGACAGGGGGCTCAGTACGAGCAGTACTTC.

This chain links TRBV2 with TRBJ2-3; D remains ambiguous. Trimming stripped 2 bases from V and 0 bases from J, with 6 bases between. The CDR3 length is 14 residues. CDR1 is SNHLY, CDR2 FYNNEI, per germline. The CDR3 sequence is CASSESSSTDTQYF. The DNA of the CDR3 is TGTGCCAGCAGTGAAAGCTCTAGCACAGATACGCAGTATTTT.

The rearrangement joins TRBV7-2 to TRBJ1-3; D may be TRBD1 (6 bases). The CDR3 is 14 residues long. V lost 5 bases to trimming and J lost 7 bases, with 15 bases between them. Germline V CDR1 and CDR2: SGHTA, FQGNSA. This CDR3 reads CASSLKGQGNTIYF. The CDR3, as DNA: TGTGCCAGCAGCCTAAAGGGGCAGGGGAACACCATATATTTT.

The CDR3 DNA follows: TGTGCCAGTAGTCCCAGACAGGGGGATGAAAAACTGTTTTTT. Translated, it gives CASSPRQGDEKLFF. The chain carries TRBV19 and TRBJ1-4; 9 bases match TRBD1. The CDR3 contains 14 residues. Germline V gene lookup returns CDR1 LNHDA and CDR2 SQIVND (reference sequence). V shed 5 bases and J 6 bases; nucleotides not matched to a gene: 4.

This clone has just one count. J is TRBJ2-2 and V is TRBV5-6, with no clear D. The CDR3 runs 13 residues. The V gene lost 3 bases and the J gene lost 6 bases, with 9 bases spanning the gap. Germline loops: CDR1 SGHDT, CDR2 YYEEEE. The CDR3 region has the DNA TGTGCCAGCAGCTCTGAGTTCCCCGGGGAGCTGTTTTTT. Translated, it gives CASSSEFPGELFF.

The rearrangement uses TRBV11-3 and TRBJ2-3; maybe TRBD1 (6 bases). Germline CDR1 is SGHNT and CDR2 is YENEEA. The CDR3 has 15 amino acids. Trimming cost V 5 bases and J 11 bases, with 23 bases left between them. The DNA for the CDR3 is TGTGCCAGCAGCCAGGGGTCCTATTTGCCGAAGGGGCAGTATTTT. This gives the protein CASSQGSYLPKGQYF.

The genes are TRBV27 and TRBJ2-7; 7 bases match TRBD1. Trimming cost V 7 bases and J 3 bases; bases outside gene matches: 6. Germline-derived CDR1 and CDR2 are MNHEY and SMNVEV (reference sequence). The CDR3 spans 13 residues. CDR3 residues: CASKAWDSYEQYF. The CDR3 region has the DNA TGTGCCAGCAAAGCCTGGGACAGCTACGAGCAGTACTTC.

The rearrangement joins TRBV10-3 to TRBJ1-2, with 8 bases fitting TRBD1. CDR3 length: 13 amino acids. Germline assignment: CDR1 ENHRY and CDR2 SYGVKD. J lost 6 bases, V lost 6 bases, and 6 bases had no gene match. CDR3 bases: TGTGCCATCAGCAGTAGGACAGGGAATGGCTACACCTTC. Amino acid sequence: CAISSRTGNGYTF.

This chain joins TRBV5-8 and TRBJ1-1, with TRBD1 matching 9 bases. V was pared by 4 bases and J by 0 bases, with 4 bases of the junction left unmatched. Germline V CDR1 and CDR2: SGHTS, YDEGEE. This CDR3 has 15 residues. The CDR3 loop is CASSQDRGVNTEAFF. For the CDR3, the DNA is TGTGCCAGCAGCCAGGACAGGGGTGTGAACACTGAAGCTTTCTTT.

This clone turned up a few times. This same CDR3 is encoded by further DNA sequences in the sample. This chain connects TRBV11-3 to TRBJ2-7; TRBD1 agrees at 9 bases. The germline gives CDR1 SGHNT, CDR2 YENEEA. The CDR3 totals 15 residues. V gave up 6 bases and J gave up 4 bases; unmatched junction bases: 10. The CDR3 sequence: CASSQRDRAAYEQYF. The CDR3 region has the DNA TGTGCCAGCAGTCAGAGGGACAGGGCGGCATACGAGCAGTACTTC.

CDR3 region: CASRRTVSNYGYTF. In nucleotides, the CDR3 is TGTGCCAGCAGACGGACAGTCTCGAACTATGGCTACACCTTC. The chain recombines TRBV6-5 with TRBJ1-2; perhaps TRBD1 as D (6 bases). CDR3 length: 14 residues. CDR1 MNHEY and CDR2 SVGAGI come from the germline V gene. Deletions cut 6 bases from V and 2 bases from J, with 13 bases between.